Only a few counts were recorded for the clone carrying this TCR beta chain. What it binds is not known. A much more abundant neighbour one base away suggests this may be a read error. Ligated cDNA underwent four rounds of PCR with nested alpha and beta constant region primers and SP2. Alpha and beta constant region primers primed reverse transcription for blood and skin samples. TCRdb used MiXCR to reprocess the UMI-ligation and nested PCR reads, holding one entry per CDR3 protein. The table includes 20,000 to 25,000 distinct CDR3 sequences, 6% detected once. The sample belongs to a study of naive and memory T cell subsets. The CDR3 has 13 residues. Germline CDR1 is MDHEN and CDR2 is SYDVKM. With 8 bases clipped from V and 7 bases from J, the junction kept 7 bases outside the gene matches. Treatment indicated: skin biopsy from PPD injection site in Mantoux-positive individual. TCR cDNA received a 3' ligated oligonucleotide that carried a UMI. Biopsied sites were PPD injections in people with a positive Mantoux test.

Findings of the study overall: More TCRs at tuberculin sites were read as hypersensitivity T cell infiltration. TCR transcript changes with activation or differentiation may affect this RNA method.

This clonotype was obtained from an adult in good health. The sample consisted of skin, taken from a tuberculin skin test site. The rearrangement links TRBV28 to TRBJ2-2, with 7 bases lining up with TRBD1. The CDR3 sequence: CASLGQRGGELFF. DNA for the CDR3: TGTGCCAGCCTGGGACAGAGAGGCGGGGAGCTGTTTTTT. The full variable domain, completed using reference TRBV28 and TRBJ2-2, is DVKVTQSSRYLVKRTGEKVFLECVQDMDHENMFWYRQDPGLGLRLIYFSYDVKMKEKGDIPEGYSVSREKKERFSLILESASTNQTSMYLCASLGQRGGELFFGEGSRLTVL.